This T cell receptor (beta chain) derives from a study of blood T cell repertoires in COVID-19. Whole-study context: Some COVID-19 samples were acute and others convalescent; all came from the United States, Italy and Spain. PBMCs, B-cell-depleted T cells, or T cells were the source of the cDNA or gDNA that made up the material.

The data were produced by immunoSEQ multiplex PCR, yet TCRdb's version contains in-frame clones alone and is incomplete. The sample shows hundreds of thousands of clones, just under 85% of them seen only once. The CDR3 sequence is 16 residues long. The V end was cut by 5 bases, the J end by 2 bases, with 17 bases between. In germline, CDR1 is MDHEN, CDR2 SYDVKM. V usage is TRBV28 and J usage is TRBJ2-3; D is possibly TRBD1 (6 bases). The clonotype comes from a woman older than 75 with acute or convalescent COVID-19. Sequenced: peripheral blood. CDR3 bases: TGTGCCAGCAGTGCCCCCGACAGGCTCTACACAGATACGCAGTATTTT. Its protein product is CASSAPDRLYTDTQYF.